This TCR beta chain was documented in a study of T cell repertoires in ileal Crohn's disease. As for the study in general: Thiopurines (approximately 10) or anti-TNF agents (18) were given postoperatively to about half. Study observations and caveats: Active smokers at surgery had more clonal expansions than non-smokers. Compared with CD4 T cells, sorted CD8 cells carried more expanded clones.

V gave up 0 bases and J gave up 6 bases, with 9 bases separating them. The CDR3 length is 12 residues. The germline V gene has CDR1 GTSNPN and CDR2 SVGIG (reference sequence). Around 0.55 micrograms of biopsy DNA per sample underwent TCRB immunosequencing. Clones were sequenced by immunoSEQ multiplex PCR, and TCRdb holds only the in-frame ones, with some missing. The sample lists 5,700 or so clones, more than 75% occurring once. About this clone: No antigen is known for it.

The rearrangement joins TRBV30 to TRBJ2-7, with a possible D match to TRBD1 (5 bases). This TCR derives from an adult with Crohn's disease. Sequencing was performed on ileal tissue. CDR3 in amino acids: CAWSVEGAEQYF. CDR3 DNA: TGTGCCTGGAGTGTGGAAGGGGCCGAGCAGTACTTC.